The clone carrying this T cell receptor (beta chain) was detected only once. Its matching antigen is unknown. The data were taken from a study of cytomegalovirus exposure and HLA in healthy donors. Findings and caveats of the study: TRBV6-2, TRBV6-3 and some other V segments were excluded as indistinguishable. Reports state that TCR beta sequences accurately predicted most subjects' HLA-A and HLA-B alleles. Researchers reported that a few CMV-associated chains were confirmed in vitro as CMV antigen-specific.

V lost 3 bases, J lost 8 bases, and 14 bases lay in between. CDR1 and CDR2 (germline): MNHEY, SVGAGI. The CDR3 totals 14 residues. In the PCR, 60 Vbeta and 13 Jbeta primers were used. Repertoires were generated with immunoSEQ multiplex PCR, while TCRdb's copy carries only in-frame clones and drops some. This sample has about 120,000 clones, with about 70% found just once. This sequence joins TRBV6-5 and TRBJ2-1; D is possibly TRBD2 (5 bases). The clonotype originates from a woman in her thirties or forties in good health and CMV-seropositive. Sequencing was done on a sample of PBMCs. The CDR3 region is CASSYSAVTHEQFF. The CDR3 bases are TGTGCCAGCAGTTATAGCGCTGTTACACATGAGCAGTTCTTC.